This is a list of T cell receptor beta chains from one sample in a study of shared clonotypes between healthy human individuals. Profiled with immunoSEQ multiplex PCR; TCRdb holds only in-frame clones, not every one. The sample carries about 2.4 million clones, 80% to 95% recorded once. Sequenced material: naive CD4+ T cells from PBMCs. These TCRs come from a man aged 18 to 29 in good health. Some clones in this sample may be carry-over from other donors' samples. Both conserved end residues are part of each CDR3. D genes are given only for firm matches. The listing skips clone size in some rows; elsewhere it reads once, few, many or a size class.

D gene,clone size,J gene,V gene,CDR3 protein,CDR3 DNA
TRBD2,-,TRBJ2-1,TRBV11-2,CASSAGGLVGLHNEQFF,TGTGCCAGCAGCGCGGGGGGGCTTGTCGGCCTACACAATGAGCAGTTCTTC
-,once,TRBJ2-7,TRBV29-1,CSVVSPQRGLAVFYEQYF,TGCAGCGTTGTTTCGCCTCAGAGGGGGCTAGCGGTCTTCTACGAGCAGTACTTC
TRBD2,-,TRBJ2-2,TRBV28,CASSAGGSGGELFF,TGTGCCAGCAGTGCCGGGGGGTCGGGCGGGGAGCTGTTTTTT
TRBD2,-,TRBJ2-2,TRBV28,CASSSARRGLAGGARTGELFF,TGTGCCAGCAGTTCAGCTCGACGGGGACTAGCGGGAGGCGCTCGGACCGGGGAGCTGTTTTTT
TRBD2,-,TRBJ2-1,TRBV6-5,CASSSLTGLWYNEQFF,TGTGCCAGCAGTTCCCTAACGGGACTATGGTACAATGAGCAGTTCTTC
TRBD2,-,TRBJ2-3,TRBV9,CASSATSGRSTDTQYF,TGTGCCAGCAGCGCGACTAGCGGGAGGAGCACAGATACGCAGTATTTT
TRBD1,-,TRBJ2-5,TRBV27,CASSRRGETQYF,TGTGCCAGCAGCCGCAGGGGGGAGACCCAGTACTTC
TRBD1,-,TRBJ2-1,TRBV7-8,CASSLLGQGIGAQFF,TGTGCCAGCAGCTTACTGGGACAGGGGATTGGGGCGCAGTTCTTC
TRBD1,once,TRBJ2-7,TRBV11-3,CASSSGQPYEQYF,TGTGCCAGCAGCTCGGGACAGCCCTACGAGCAGTACTTC
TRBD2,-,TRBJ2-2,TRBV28,CASSLHRLAGGSPNTGELFF,TGTGCCAGCAGTCTTCACCGACTAGCGGGAGGATCACCGAACACCGGGGAGCTGTTTTTT
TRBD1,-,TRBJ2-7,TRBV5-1,CASSLGFVQGAVYEQYF,TGCGCCAGCAGCTTGGGTTTTGTCCAGGGGGCTGTCTACGAGCAGTACTTC
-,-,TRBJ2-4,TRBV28,CASSLGGNIQYF,TGTGCCAGCAGTTTAGGGGGGAACATTCAGTACTTC
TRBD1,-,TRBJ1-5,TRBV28,CASSGNQGGYSNQPQHF,TGTGCCAGCAGTGGGAATCAGGGGGGTTATAGCAATCAGCCCCAGCATTTT
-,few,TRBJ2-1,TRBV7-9,CASSLFNEQFF,TGTGCCAGCAGCTTATTTAATGAGCAGTTCTTC
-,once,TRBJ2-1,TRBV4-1,CASSQFWGGTDVAYNEQFF,TGCGCCAGCAGCCAATTCTGGGGCGGGACCGACGTAGCTTACAATGAGCAGTTCTTC
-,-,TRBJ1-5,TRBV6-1,CASSEAGRNNQPQHF,TGTGCCAGCAGTGAAGCTGGCAGAAACAATCAGCCCCAGCATTTT